These 7 T cell receptor beta chains were sequenced from one sample in a study of blood T cell repertoires in COVID-19. TCRdb's table, derived via immunoSEQ multiplex PCR, lists solely in-frame clones and lacks some. The data hold 360,000 or so clones, with around nine tenths observed a single time. The material sequenced was PBMCs or T cells enriched from blood (not recorded which). The receptors shown here come from a woman in her 30s who had recovered from COVID-19.

The V call is TRBV5-5, the J call TRBJ1-1, with TRBD1 as a possible D gene (6 bases). CDR1 is SGHKS, CDR2 YYEKEE, per germline (reference sequence). This CDR3 is 15 amino acids long. V was trimmed by 4 bases and J by 1 base, leaving 14 bases between them. The CDR3 protein is CASSREDSWNTEAFF. CDR3 in DNA: TGTGCCAGCAGCCGGGAGGACAGTTGGAACACTGAAGCTTTCTTT.

J is TRBJ2-7 and V is TRBV9; 10 bases line up with TRBD2. Per the germline V gene, CDR1 is SGDLS and CDR2 is YYNGEE. Trimming removed 0 bases from V and 2 bases from J; junction bases left unmatched: 8. The CDR3 loop spans 17 amino acids. Here the CDR3 reads CASSVESGTSVTYEQYF. CDR3 DNA sequence: TGTGCCAGCAGCGTAGAATCTGGGACTAGCGTAACCTACGAGCAGTACTTC.

This chain connects TRBV2 to TRBJ1-2; 8 bases are shared with TRBD1. The J segment lost 2 bases and the V segment lost 5 bases, leaving 7 bases of the junction unmatched. This CDR3 region has 15 residues. The germline gives CDR1 SNHLY, CDR2 FYNNEI. The CDR3 here is CASSLKQGVNYGYTF. The CDR3 coding sequence is TGTGCCAGCAGTCTCAAACAGGGGGTGAACTATGGCTACACCTTC.

To note about this clone: Other DNA sequences in the sample encode the same CDR3. This chain joins TRBV9 and TRBJ1-5, with D perhaps matching TRBD1 (5 bases). CDR1 and CDR2 (germline): SGDLS, YYNGEE. Trimming stripped 0 bases from V and 4 bases from J, with 11 bases between. This CDR3 spans 15 amino acids. CDR3 protein: CASSVAGTGNQPQHF. The CDR3 region has the DNA TGTGCCAGCAGCGTAGCAGGGACTGGGAATCAGCCCCAGCATTTT.

The genes are TRBV6-5 and TRBJ1-2, with a tentative D call TRBD1 (6 bases). V was shortened by 6 bases and J by 8 bases, with 22 bases between the two germline ends. Germline-derived CDR1 and CDR2 are MNHEY and SVGAGI. The CDR3 covers 15 residues. CDR3 DNA: TGTGCCAGCAGCCAAGGCGACAGGAGTTGGGTAGGCTACACCTTC. It translates to CASSQGDRSWVGYTF.

The gene calls are TRBV20-1 and TRBJ1-4; D is uncertain. The germline V gene encodes CDR1 DFQATT and CDR2 SNEGSKA (reference sequence). The V gene lost 3 bases and the J gene lost 1 base, with 9 bases spanning the gap. This CDR3 comprises 14 residues. The CDR3 region has the DNA TGCAGTGCTAGTTTGGCAGGAACTAATGAAAAACTGTTTTTT. Residues: CSASLAGTNEKLFF.

The J gene is TRBJ1-2, the V gene TRBV4-1; the D gene is possibly TRBD1 (5 bases). CDR1 and CDR2 from the germline V gene are MGHRA and YSYEKL. Trimming cost V 5 bases and J 8 bases, with 21 bases left between them. The CDR3 has 15 amino acids. The CDR3 bases are TGCGCCAGCAGCAGGGAAACAGGAACACGGGGGGGCTACACCTTC. This codes for CASSRETGTRGGYTF.